This T cell receptor beta chain was sequenced for a study of OX40 agonist ivuxolimab in advanced cancers. Study background: It was permissible to have had prior anti-PD-1, anti-PD-L1 or anti-CTLA-4 therapy, and about 40% had some.

The V gene's germline CDR1 is SNHLY and CDR2 FYNNEI. V lost 7 bases to trimming and J lost 0 bases, with 10 bases between them. The CDR3 sequence is 13 residues long. Measured with immunoSEQ multiplex PCR; TCRdb has only the in-frame clones, and not every one. This table holds about 12,000 clones, 70% to 75% found once. The clonotype was recovered from an adult with an advanced solid tumor such as melanoma, head and neck, liver or kidney cancer. The sequences come from CD4+ or CD8+ T cells sorted from blood, collected in a trial of the OX40 agonist ivuxolimab. The gene calls are TRBV2 and TRBJ2-7; maybe TRBD2 (5 bases). CDR3 in DNA: TGTGCCAGCAAAGGGCGGGTCTCCTACGAGCAGTACTTC. Its protein product is CASKGRVSYEQYF.